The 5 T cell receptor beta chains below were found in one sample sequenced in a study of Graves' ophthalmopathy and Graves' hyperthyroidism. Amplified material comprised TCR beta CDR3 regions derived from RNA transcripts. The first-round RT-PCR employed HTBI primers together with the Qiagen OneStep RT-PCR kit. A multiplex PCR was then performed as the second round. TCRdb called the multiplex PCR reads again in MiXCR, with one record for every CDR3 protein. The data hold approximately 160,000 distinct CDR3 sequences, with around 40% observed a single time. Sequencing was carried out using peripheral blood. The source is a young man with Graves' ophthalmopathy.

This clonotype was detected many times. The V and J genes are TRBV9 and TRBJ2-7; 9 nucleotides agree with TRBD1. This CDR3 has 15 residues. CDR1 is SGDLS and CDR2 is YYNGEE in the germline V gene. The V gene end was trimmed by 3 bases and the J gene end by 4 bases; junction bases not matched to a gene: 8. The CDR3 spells CASSATGTGFYEQYF. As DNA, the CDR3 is TGTGCCAGCAGCGCGACCGGGACAGGGTTTTACGAGCAGTACTTC.

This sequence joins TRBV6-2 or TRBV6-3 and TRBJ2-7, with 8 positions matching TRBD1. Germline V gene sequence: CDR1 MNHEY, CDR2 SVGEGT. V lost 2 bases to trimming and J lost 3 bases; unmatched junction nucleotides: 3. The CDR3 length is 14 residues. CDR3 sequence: CASSYLTGGYEQYF. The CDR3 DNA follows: TGTGCCAGCAGTTACCTTACAGGGGGCTACGAGCAGTACTTC.

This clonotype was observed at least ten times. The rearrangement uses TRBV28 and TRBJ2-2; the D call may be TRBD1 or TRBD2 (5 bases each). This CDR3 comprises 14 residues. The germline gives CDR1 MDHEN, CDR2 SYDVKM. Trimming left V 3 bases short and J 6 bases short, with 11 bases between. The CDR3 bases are TGTGCCAGCAGTTTGTCTCTGGGGGCCGGGGAGCTGTTTTTT. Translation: CASSLSLGAGELFF.

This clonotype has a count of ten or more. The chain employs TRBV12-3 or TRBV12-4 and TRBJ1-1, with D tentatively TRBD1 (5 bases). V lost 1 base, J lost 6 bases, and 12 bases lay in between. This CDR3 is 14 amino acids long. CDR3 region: CASSLGQTNSEAFF. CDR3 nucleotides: TGTGCCAGCAGTTTAGGACAGACAAATTCTGAAGCTTTCTTT.

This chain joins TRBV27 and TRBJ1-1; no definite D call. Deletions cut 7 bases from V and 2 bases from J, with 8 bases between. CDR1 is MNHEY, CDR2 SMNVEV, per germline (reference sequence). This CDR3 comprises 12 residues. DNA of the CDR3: TGTGCCAGCATTGCCCTTAACACTGAAGCTTTCTTT. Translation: CASIALNTEAFF.